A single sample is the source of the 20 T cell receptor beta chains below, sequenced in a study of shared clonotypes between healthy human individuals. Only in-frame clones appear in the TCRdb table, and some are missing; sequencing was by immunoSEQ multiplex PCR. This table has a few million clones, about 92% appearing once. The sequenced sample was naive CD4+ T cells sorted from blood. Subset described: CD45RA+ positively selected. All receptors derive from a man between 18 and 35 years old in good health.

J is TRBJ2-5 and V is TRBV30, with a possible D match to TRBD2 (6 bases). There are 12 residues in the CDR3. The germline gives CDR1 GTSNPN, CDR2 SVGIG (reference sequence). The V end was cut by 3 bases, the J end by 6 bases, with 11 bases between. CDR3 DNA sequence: TGTGCCTGGAGAACTAGCATGAAGACCCAGTACTTC. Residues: CAWRTSMKTQYF.

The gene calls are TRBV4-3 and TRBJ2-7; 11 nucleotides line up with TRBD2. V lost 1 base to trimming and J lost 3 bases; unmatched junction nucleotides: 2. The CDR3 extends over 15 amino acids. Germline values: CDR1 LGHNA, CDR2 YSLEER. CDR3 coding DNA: TGCGCCAGCAGCCAAGGGGGACTAGCGGTCTACGAGCAGTACTTC. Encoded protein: CASSQGGLAVYEQYF.

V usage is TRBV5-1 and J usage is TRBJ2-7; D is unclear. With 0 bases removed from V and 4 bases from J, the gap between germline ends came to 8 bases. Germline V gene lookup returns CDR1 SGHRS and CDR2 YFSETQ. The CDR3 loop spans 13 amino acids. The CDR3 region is CASSLVSEYEQYF. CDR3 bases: TGCGCCAGCAGCTTGGTGTCTGAGTACGAGCAGTACTTC.

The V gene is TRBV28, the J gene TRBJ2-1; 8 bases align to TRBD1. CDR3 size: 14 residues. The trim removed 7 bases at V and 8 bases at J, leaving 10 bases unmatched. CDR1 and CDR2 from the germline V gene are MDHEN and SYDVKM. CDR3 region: CASIPQGGQYEQFF. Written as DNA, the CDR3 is TGTGCCAGCATCCCACAGGGGGGCCAGTATGAGCAGTTCTTC.

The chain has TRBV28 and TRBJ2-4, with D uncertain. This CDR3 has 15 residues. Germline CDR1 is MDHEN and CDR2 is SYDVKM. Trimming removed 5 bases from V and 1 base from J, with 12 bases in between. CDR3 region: CASSPASGAKNIQYF. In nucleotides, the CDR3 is TGTGCCAGCAGTCCGGCTTCCGGGGCCAAAAACATTCAGTACTTC. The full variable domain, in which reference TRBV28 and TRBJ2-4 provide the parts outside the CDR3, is DVKVTQSSRYLVKRTGEKVFLECVQDMDHENMFWYRQDPGLGLRLIYFSYDVKMKEKGDIPEGYSVSREKKERFSLILESASTNQTSMYLCASSPASGAKNIQYFGAGTRLSVL.

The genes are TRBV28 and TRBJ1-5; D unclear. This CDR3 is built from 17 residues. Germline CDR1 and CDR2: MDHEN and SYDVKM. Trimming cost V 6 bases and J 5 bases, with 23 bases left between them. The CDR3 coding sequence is TGTGCCAGCAGCACCTCGGAGGGAGCTCACTGGGATCAGCCCCAGCATTTT. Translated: CASSTSEGAHWDQPQHF.

For the CDR3, the DNA is TGTGCCAGCAGCTTCCAGCCCGAAGAGACCCAGTACTTC. This translates into CASSFQPEETQYF. The chain carries TRBV5-4 and TRBJ2-5; D remains ambiguous. The CDR3 contains 13 residues. Germline CDR1 reads SGHNT; CDR2 reads YYREEE (reference sequence). V lost 2 bases, J lost 3 bases, and 8 bases lay in between.

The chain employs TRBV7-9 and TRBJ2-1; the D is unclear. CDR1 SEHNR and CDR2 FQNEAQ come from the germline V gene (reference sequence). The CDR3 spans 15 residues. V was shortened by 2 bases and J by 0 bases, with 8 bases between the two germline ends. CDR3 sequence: CASSLTASSYNEQFF. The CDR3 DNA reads TGTGCCAGCAGCTTAACAGCGAGCTCCTACAATGAGCAGTTCTTC.

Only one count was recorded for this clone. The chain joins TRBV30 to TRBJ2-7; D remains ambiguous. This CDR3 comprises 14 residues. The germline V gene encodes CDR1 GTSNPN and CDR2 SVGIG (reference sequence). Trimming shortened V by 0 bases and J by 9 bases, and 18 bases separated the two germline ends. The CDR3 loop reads CAWSVPGSTTRQYF. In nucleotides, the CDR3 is TGTGCCTGGAGTGTCCCAGGTTCCACTACGAGGCAGTACTTC.

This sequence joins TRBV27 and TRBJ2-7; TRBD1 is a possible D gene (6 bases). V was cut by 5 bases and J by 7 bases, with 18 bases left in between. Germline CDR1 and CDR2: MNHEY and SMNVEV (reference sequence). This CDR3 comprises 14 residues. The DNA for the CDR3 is TGTGCCAGCAGTAAGGGGGTACCCCAGAAGGAGCAGTACTTC. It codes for CASSKGVPQKEQYF.

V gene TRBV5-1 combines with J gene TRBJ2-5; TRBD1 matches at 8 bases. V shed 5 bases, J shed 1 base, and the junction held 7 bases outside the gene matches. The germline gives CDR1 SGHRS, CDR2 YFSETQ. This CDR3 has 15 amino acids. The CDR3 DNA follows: TGCGCCAGCAGTCGGACAGGGACCATCCAAGAGACCCAGTACTTC. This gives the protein CASSRTGTIQETQYF.

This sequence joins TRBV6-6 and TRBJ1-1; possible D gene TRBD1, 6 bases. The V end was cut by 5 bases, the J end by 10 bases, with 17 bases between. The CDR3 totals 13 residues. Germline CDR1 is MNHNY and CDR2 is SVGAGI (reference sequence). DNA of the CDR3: TGTGCCAGCAGTCGCGACAGGATTCTCGTAGCTTTCTTT. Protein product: CASSRDRILVAFF.

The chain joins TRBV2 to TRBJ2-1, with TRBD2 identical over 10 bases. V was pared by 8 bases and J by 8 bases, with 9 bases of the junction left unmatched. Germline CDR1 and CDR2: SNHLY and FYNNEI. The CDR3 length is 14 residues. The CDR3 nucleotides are TGTGCCAGCGGGGGGGCTAGCGGGAGATATGAGCAGTTCTTC. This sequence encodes CASGGASGRYEQFF. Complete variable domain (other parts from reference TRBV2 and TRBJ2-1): EPEVTQTPSHQVTQMGQEVILRCVPISNHLYFYWYRQILGQKVEFLVSFYNNEISEKSEIFDDQFSVERPDGSNFTLKIRSTKLEDSAMYFCASGGASGRYEQFFGPGTRLTVL.

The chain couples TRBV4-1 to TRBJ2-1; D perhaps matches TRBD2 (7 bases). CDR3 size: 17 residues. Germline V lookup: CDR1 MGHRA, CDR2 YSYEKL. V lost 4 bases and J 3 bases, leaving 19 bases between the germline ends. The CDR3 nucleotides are TGCGCCAGCAGCCCCGGCCCGGGCGGGGGCCACTACAATGAGCAGTTCTTC. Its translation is CASSPGPGGGHYNEQFF.

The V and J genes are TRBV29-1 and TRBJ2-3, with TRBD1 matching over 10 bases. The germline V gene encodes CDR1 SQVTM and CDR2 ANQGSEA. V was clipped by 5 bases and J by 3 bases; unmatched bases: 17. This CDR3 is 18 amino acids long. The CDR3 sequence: CSVKWRPGQGLMTDTQYF. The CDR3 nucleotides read TGCAGCGTTAAGTGGAGGCCGGGACAGGGGTTGATGACAGATACGCAGTATTTT.

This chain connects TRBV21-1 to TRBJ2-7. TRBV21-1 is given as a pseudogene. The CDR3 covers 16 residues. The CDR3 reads CDLNPTSGGRSPEQYF. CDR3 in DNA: TGTGACCTAAATCCAACGTCCGGGGGCAGAAGCCCCGAGCAGTACTTC.

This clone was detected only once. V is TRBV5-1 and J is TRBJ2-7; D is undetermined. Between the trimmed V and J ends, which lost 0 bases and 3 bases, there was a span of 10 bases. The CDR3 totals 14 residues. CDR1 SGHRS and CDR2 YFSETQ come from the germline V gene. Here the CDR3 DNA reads TGCGCCAGCAGCTTGGAAGGGCTCGACTACGAGCAGTACTTC. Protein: CASSLEGLDYEQYF.

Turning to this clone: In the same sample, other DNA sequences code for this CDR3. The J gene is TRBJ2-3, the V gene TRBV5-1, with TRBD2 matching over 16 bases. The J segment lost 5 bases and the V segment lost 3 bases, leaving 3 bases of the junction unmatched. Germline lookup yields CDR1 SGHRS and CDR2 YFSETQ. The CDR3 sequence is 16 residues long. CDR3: CASSSGLAGGVDTQYF. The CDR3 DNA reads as TGCGCCAGCAGCTCGGGACTAGCGGGAGGGGTAGATACGCAGTATTTT.

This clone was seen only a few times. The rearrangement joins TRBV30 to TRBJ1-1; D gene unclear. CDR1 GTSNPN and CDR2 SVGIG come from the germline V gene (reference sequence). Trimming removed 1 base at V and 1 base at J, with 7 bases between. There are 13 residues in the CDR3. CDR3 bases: TGTGCCTGGAGTGCCGGGAGGAACACTGAAGCTTTCTTT. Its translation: CAWSAGRNTEAFF.

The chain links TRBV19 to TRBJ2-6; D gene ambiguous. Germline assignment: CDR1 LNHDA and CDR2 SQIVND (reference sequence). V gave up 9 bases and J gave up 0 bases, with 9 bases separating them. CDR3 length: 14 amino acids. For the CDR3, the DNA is TGTGCCAGCTCTCCCTTCTCTGGGGCCAACGTCCTGACTTTC. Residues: CASSPFSGANVLTF.